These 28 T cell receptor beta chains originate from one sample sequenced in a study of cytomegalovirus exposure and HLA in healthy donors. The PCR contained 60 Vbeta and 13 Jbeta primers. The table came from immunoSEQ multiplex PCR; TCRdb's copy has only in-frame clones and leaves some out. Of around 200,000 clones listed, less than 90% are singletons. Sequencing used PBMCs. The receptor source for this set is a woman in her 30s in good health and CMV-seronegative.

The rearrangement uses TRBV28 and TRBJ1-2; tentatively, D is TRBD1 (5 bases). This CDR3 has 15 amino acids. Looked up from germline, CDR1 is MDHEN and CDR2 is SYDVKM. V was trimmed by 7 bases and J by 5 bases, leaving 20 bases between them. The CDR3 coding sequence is TGTGCCAGCATCAAAAGGGGTACGGCCTCTTATGGCTACACCTTC. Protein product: CASIKRGTASYGYTF.

The CDR3 DNA reads TGCGCCAGCAGGCTGACTAGCGCCCAAGATACGCAGTATTTT. It encodes CASRLTSAQDTQYF. J is TRBJ2-3 and V is TRBV5-1; the match to TRBD2 covers 8 bases. The germline CDR1 and CDR2 sequences are SGHRS and YFSETQ. The junction had 7 bases not matched to a gene; V was cut back by 5 bases and J by 5 bases. This CDR3 contains 14 residues. Full variable domain (outside the CDR3, taken from reference TRBV5-1 and TRBJ2-3): KAGVTQTPRYLIKTRGQQVTLSCSPISGHRSVSWYQQTPGQGLQFLFEYFSETQRNKGNFPGRFSGRQFSNSRSEMNVSTLELGDSALYLCASRLTSAQDTQYFGPGTRLTVL.

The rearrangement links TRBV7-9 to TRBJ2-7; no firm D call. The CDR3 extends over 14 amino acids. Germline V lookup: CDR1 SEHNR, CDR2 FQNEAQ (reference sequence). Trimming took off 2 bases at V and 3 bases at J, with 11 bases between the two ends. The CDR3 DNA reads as TGTGCCAGCAGCTTATCCCAGGTCAGCTACGAGCAGTACTTC. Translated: CASSLSQVSYEQYF.

The CDR3 sequence is CASDRGWGERREQYF. The CDR3 DNA sequence: TGTGCCAGCGATCGGGGTTGGGGGGAGCGTCGCGAGCAGTACTTC. This chain joins TRBV6-1 and TRBJ2-7; D perhaps matches TRBD2 (6 bases). Trimming took 8 bases from V and 6 from J, leaving 23 bases between them. Germline lookup yields CDR1 MNHNS and CDR2 SASEGT. The CDR3 loop spans 15 amino acids.

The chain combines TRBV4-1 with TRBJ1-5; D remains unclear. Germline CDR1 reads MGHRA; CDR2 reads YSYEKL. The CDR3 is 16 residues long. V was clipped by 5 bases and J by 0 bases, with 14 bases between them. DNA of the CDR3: TGCGCCAGCAGCTTATACGACGGGATTAGCAATCAGCCCCAGCATTTT. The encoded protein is CASSLYDGISNQPQHF.

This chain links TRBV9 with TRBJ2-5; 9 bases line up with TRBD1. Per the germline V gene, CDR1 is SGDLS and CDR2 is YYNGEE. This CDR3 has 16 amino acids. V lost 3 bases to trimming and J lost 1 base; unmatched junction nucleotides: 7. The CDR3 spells CASSGWTGEGQETQYF. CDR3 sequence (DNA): TGTGCCAGCAGCGGGTGGACAGGGGAAGGCCAAGAGACCCAGTACTTC.

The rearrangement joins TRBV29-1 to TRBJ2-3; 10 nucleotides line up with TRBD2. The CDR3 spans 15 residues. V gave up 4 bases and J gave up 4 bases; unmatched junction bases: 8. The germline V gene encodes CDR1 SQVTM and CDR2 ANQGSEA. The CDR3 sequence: CSVGTGTSVADTQYF. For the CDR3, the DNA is TGCAGCGTTGGAACCGGGACTAGCGTAGCAGATACGCAGTATTTT.

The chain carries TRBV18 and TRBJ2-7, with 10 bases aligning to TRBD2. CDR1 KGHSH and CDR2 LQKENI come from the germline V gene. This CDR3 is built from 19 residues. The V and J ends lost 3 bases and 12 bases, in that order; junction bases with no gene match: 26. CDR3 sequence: CASSPGKRGGSTRGAVWYF. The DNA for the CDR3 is TGTGCCAGCTCACCGGGAAAGCGGGGGGGATCTACGAGGGGAGCGGTTTGGTACTTC.

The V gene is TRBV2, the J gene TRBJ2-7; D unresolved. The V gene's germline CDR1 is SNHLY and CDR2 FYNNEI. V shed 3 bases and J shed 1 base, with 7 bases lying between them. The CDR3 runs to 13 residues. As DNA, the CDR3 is TGTGCCAGCAGTGAGAGGCGGTCCTACGAGCAGTACTTC. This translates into CASSERRSYEQYF. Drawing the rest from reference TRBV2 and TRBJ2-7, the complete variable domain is EPEVTQTPSHQVTQMGQEVILRCVPISNHLYFYWYRQILGQKVEFLVSFYNNEISEKSEIFDDQFSVERPDGSNFTLKIRSTKLEDSAMYFCASSERRSYEQYFGPGTRLTVT.

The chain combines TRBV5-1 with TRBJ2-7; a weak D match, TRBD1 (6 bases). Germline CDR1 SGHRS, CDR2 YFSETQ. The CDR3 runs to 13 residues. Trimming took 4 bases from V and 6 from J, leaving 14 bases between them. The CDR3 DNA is TGCGCCAGCAGCACAGGGTTCGTGAGCGAGCAGTACTTC. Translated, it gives CASSTGFVSEQYF.

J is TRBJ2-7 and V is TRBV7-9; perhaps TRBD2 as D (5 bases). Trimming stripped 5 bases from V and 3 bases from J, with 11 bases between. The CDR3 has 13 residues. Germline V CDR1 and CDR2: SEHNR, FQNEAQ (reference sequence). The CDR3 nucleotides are TGTGCCAGCAGCGCCCGGGATTTCTACGAGCAGTACTTC. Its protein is CASSARDFYEQYF.

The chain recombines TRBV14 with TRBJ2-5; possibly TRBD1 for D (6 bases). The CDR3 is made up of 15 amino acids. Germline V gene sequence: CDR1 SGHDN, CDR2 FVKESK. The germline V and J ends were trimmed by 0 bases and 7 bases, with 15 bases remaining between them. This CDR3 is CASSQEMAARGTQYF. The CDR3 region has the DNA TGTGCCAGCAGCCAAGAGATGGCAGCCAGGGGGACCCAGTACTTC. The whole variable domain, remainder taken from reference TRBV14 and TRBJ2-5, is EAGVTQFPSHSVIEKGQTVTLRCDPISGHDNLYWYRRVMGKEIKFLLHFVKESKQDESGMPNNRFLAERTGGTYSTLKVQPAELEDSGVYFCASSQEMAARGTQYFGPGTRLLVL.

The CDR3 DNA is TGTGCCAGCAGTTACCGCGGGACAGGGAACGCAGATACGCAGTATTTT. Translated: CASSYRGTGNADTQYF. The J gene is TRBJ2-3, the V gene TRBV6-6, with 9 positions matching TRBD1. The germline V gene has CDR1 MNHNY and CDR2 SVGAGI (reference sequence). CDR3 length: 16 residues. J lost 4 bases, V lost 2 bases, and 7 bases had no gene match.

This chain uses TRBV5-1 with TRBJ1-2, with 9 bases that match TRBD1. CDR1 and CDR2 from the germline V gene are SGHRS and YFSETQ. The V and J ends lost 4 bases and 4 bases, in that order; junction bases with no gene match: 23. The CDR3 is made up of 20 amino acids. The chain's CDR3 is CASSGTKVSGQGRDGYGYTF. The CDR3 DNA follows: TGCGCCAGCAGCGGAACCAAGGTTTCCGGACAGGGGCGCGATGGCTATGGCTACACCTTC.

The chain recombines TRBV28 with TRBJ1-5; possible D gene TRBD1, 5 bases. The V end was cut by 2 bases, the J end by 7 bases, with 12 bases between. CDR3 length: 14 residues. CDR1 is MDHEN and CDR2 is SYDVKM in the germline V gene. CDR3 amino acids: CASSLTGTWQPQHF. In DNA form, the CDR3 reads TGTGCCAGCAGTTTAACGGGGACTTGGCAGCCCCAGCATTTT.

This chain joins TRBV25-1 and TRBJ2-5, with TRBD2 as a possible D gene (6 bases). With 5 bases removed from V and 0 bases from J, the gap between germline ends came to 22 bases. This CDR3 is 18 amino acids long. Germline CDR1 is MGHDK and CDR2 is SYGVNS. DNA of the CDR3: TGTGCCAGCAGTCATTCTACTGGGGGGATGATGTACCAAGAGACCCAGTACTTC. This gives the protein CASSHSTGGMMYQETQYF.

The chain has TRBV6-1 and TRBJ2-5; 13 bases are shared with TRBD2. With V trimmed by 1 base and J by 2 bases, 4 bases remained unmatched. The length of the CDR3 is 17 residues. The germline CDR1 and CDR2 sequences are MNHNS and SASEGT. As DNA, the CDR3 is TGTGCCAGCAGTGAAGAACGGGGACTAGCGGGACAAGAGACCCAGTACTTC. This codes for CASSEERGLAGQETQYF.

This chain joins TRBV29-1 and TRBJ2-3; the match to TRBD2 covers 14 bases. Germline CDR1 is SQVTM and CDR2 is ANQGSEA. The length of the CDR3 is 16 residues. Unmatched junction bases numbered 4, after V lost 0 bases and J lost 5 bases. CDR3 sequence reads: CSVEDSTSGGGDTQYF. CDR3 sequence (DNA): TGCAGCGTTGAAGATTCGACTAGCGGGGGGGGAGATACGCAGTATTTT.

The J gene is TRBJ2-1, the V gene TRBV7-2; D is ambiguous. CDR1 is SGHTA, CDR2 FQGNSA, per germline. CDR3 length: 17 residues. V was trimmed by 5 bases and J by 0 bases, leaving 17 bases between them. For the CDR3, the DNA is TGTGCCAGCAGCCACGCGCGACTTCTCAGCTCCTACAATGAGCAGTTCTTC. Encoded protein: CASSHARLLSSYNEQFF. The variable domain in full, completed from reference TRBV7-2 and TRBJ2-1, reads GAGVSQSPSNKVTEKGKDVELRCDPISGHTALYWYRQSLGQGLEFLIYFQGNSAPDKSGLPSDRFSAERTGGSVSTLTIQRTQQEDSAVYLCASSHARLLSSYNEQFFGPGTRLTVL.

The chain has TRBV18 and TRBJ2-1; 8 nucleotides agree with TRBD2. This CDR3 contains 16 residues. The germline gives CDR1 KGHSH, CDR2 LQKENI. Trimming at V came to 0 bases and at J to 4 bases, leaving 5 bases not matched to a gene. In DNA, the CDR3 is TGTGCCAGCTCACCACCGTCTAGCGGGCAGTACAATGAGCAGTTCTTC. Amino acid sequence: CASSPPSSGQYNEQFF.

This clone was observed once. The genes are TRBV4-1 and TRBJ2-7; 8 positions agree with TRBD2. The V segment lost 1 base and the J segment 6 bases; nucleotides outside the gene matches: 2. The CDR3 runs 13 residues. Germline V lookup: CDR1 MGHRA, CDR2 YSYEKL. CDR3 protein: CASSQAGGAEQYF. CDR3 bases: TGCGCCAGCAGCCAAGCGGGGGGGGCCGAGCAGTACTTC.

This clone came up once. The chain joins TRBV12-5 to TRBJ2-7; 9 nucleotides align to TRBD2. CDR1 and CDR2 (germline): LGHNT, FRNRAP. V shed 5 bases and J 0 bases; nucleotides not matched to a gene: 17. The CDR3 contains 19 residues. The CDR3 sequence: CASGPPTVAGESLSYEQYF. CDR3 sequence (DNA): TGTGCTAGTGGTCCCCCCACAGTAGCGGGAGAGTCCCTCTCCTACGAGCAGTACTTC.

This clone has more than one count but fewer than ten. The DNA of the CDR3 is TGTGCCAGCAGTTTACCCAGGGGGCGGGCGCAGTATTTT. This codes for CASSLPRGRAQYF. The chain has TRBV27 and TRBJ2-3, with 8 positions matching TRBD1. Germline CDR1 MNHEY, CDR2 SMNVEV (reference sequence). The CDR3 is 13 amino acids. V shed 2 bases, J shed 10 bases, and the junction held 5 bases outside the gene matches.

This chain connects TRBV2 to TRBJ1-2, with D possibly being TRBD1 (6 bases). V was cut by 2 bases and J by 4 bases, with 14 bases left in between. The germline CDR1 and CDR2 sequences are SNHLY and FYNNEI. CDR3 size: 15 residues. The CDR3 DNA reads TGTGCCAGCAGTGAACCAGGGGTGCGCATCTATGGCTACACCTTC. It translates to CASSEPGVRIYGYTF.

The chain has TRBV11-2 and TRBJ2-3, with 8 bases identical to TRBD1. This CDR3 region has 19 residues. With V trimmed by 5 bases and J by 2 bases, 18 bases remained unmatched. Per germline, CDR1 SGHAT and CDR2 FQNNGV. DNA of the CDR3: TGTGCCAGCAGCCGGACAGGGTTGATTTCGGCGGGAACCACAGATACGCAGTATTTT. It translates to CASSRTGLISAGTTDTQYF.

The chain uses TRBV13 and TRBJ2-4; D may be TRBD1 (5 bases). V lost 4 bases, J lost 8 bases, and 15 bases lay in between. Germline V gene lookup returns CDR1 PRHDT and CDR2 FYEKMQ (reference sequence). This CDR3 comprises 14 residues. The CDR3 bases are TGTGCCAGCAGCTCGCCCCTAACAGGAGACATTCAGTACTTC. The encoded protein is CASSSPLTGDIQYF. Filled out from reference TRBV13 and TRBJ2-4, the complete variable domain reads AAGVIQSPRHLIKEKRETATLKCYPIPRHDTVYWYQQGPGQDPQFLISFYEKMQSDKGSIPDRFSAQQFSDYHSELNMSSLELGDSALYFCASSSPLTGDIQYFGAGTRLSVL.

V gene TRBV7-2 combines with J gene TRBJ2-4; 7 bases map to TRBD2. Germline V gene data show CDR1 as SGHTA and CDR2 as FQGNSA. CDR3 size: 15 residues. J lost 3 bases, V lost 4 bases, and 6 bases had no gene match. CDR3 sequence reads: CASSSHLADKNIQYF. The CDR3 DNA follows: TGTGCCAGCAGCTCCCATCTAGCGGACAAAAACATTCAGTACTTC.

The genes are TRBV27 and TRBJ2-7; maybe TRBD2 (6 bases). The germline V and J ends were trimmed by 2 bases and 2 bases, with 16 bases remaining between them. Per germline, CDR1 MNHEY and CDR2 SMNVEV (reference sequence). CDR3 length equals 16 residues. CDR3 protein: CASSLKAGSSPYEQYF. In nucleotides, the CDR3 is TGTGCCAGCAGTTTAAAGGCGGGATCATCCCCCTACGAGCAGTACTTC.